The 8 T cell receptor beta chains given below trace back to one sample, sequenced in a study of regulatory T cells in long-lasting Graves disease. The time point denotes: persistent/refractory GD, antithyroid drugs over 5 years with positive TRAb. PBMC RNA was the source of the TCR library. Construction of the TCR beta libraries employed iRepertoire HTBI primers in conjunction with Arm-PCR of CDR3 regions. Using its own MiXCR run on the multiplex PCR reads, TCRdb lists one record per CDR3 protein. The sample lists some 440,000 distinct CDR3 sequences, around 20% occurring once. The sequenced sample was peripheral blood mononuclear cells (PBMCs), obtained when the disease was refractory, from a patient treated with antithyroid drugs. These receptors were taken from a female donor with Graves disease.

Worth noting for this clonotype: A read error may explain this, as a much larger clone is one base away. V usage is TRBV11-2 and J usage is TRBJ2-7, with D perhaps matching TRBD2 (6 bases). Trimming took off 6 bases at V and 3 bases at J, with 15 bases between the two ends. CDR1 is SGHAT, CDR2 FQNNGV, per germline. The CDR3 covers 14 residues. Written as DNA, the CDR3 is TGTGCCAGCAGTTTGGAACAGCGGGTCTACGAGCAGTACTTC. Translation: CASSLEQRVYEQYF.

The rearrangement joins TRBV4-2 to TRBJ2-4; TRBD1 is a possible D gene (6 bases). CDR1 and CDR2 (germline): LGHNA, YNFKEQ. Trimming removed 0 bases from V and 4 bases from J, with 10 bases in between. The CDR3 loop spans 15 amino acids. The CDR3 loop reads CASSQEWQGKNIQYF. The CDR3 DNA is TGTGCCAGCAGCCAAGAATGGCAGGGGAAAAACATTCAGTACTTC.

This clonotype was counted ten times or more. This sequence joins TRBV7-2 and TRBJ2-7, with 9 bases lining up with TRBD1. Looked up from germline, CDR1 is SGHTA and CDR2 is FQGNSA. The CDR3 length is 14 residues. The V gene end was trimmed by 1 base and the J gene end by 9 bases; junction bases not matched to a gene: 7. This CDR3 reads CASSLGDRVSGQYF. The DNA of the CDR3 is TGTGCCAGCAGCTTAGGGGACAGGGTGTCGGGGCAGTACTTC.

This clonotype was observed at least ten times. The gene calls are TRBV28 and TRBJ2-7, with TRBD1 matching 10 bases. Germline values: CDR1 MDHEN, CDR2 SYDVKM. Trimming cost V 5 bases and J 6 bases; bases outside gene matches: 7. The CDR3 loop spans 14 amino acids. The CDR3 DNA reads TGTGCCAGCAGTGATCCGGGACAGGGGTCCGAGCAGTACTTC. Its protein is CASSDPGQGSEQYF.

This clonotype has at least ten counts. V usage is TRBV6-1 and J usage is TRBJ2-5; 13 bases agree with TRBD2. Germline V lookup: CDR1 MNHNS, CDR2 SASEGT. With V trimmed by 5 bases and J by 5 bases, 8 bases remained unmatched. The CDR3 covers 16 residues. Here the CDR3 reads CASSRTSGGPRETQYF. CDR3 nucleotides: TGTGCCAGCAGTCGGACTAGCGGGGGTCCGCGGGAGACCCAGTACTTC.

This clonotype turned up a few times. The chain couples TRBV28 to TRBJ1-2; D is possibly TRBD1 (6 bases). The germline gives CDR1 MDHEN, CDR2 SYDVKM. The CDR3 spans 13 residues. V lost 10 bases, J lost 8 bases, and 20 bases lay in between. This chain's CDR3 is CATTTSGVGGYTF. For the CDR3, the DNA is TGTGCCACGACGACCTCAGGGGTGGGGGGCTACACCTTC.

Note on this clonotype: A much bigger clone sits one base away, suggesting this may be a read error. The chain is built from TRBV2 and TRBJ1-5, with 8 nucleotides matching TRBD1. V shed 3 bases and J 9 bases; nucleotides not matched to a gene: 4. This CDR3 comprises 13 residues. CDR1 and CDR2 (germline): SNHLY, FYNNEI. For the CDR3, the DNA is TGTGCCAGCAGTGAGACAGGGGATCGGCCCCAGCATTTT. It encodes CASSETGDRPQHF.

CDR3 region: CASSAGQGILREQYF. The DNA for the CDR3 is TGCGCCAGCAGCGCGGGTCAAGGGATACTGAGGGAGCAGTACTTC. The gene calls are TRBV5-1 and TRBJ2-7; possible D gene TRBD2, 5 bases. The CDR3 is made up of 15 amino acids. Trimming left V 4 bases short and J 7 bases short, with 21 bases between. Germline CDR1 SGHRS, CDR2 YFSETQ.